This T cell receptor beta chain was captured in a study of cytomegalovirus exposure and HLA in healthy donors. Study information: HLA-typed donors were the source of 83 million or so unique TCRs, which an early data release held.

Study results and limitations: Clonal expansion, a later analysis showed, was greater in HLA-associated TCR beta chains than in equally common others. In a later analysis, parvovirus B19, influenza, CMV and Epstein-Barr virus appeared linked to several top co-occurrence clusters.

Primers: 60 Vbeta forward and 13 Jbeta reverse. Generated by immunoSEQ multiplex PCR, the TCRdb table keeps only in-frame clones and is missing some. Here the sample spans under 200,000 clones, around four fifths being singletons. As concerns this clone: Its matching antigen is unknown.

CDR3 size: 19 residues. The germline V gene has CDR1 SGHDN and CDR2 FVKESK. V trimming: 5 bases; J trimming: 2 bases; junction bases outside the gene matches: 19. The TCR comes from a man in his forties in good health and CMV-seropositive. Material for sequencing was PBMCs. The genes are TRBV14 and TRBJ2-7, with 9 bases identical to TRBD2. The CDR3 sequence: CASSSRGGSSGRVTYEQYF. CDR3 bases: TGTGCCAGCAGCTCGCGAGGCGGTAGTAGCGGGAGAGTAACCTACGAGCAGTACTTC.